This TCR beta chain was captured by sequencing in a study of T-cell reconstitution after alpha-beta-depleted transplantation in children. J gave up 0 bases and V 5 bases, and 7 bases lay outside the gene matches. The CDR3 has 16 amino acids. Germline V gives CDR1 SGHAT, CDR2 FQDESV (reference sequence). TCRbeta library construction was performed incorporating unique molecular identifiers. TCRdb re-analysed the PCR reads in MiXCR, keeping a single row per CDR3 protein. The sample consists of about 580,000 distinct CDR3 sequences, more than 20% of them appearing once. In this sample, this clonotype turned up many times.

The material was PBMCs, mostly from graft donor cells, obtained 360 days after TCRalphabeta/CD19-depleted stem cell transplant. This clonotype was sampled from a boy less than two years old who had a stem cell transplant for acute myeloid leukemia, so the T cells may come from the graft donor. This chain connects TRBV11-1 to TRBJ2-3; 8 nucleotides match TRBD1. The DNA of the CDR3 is TGTGCCAGCAGCACGGGACAGGACCCTAGCACAGATACGCAGTATTTT. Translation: CASSTGQDPSTDTQYF.